This is a list of T cell receptor beta chains from one sample in a study of human T cells and chemical hapten exposure. Via MiXCR, TCRdb re-called the RACE reads, giving one row per CDR3 protein. The data contain about 120,000 distinct CDR3 sequences, roughly 13% of them seen just once; the ten biggest clones take up approximately 0.92%. This sample comprised whole blood, obtained in connection with sensitization to the hapten diphenylcyclopropenone (DPC). The receptors shown here come from a man aged 18 to 35 with alopecia areata. Some clones in this sample may be carry-over from other donors' samples. CDR3s include the opening cysteine and the closing phenylalanine or tryptophan. D genes are given only for firm matches. Some rows mark clone size as missing; the rest say once, few, many or name a class of expanded clone.

j_call d_call v_call clone_size cdr3_nt cdr3_aa
TRBJ2-2 - TRBV20-1 - TGCAGTGCAGTTCAGGGAGAGATCGGGGAGCTGTTTTTT CSAVQGEIGELFF
TRBJ2-1 TRBD2 TRBV11-3 - TGTGCCAGCAGCTTAGATCTGGCGGGGGACTACAATGAGCAGTTCTTC CASSLDLAGDYNEQFF
TRBJ2-5 TRBD2 TRBV29-1 many TGCAGCGTTGACGGGCTAGCGGGGAAAGAGACCCAGTACTTC CSVDGLAGKETQYF
TRBJ1-1 - TRBV20-1 many TGCAGTGCTAGAGATCCGGACTCCACAGTGAACACTGAAGCTTTCTTT CSARDPDSTVNTEAFF
TRBJ1-1 - TRBV12-3/TRBV12-4 - TGTGCCAGCAAGAGAGGGGCGAACACTGAAGCTTTCTTT CASKRGANTEAFF
TRBJ2-1 - TRBV6-2/TRBV6-3 few TGTGCCAGCAGCCCTGTAGTAGTTACTCACAATGAGCAGTTCTTC CASSPVVVTHNEQFF
TRBJ2-7 TRBD1 TRBV12-3/TRBV12-4 - TGTGCCAGCAGCCGACAGGGCTTGGCCTACGAGCAGTACTTC CASSRQGLAYEQYF
TRBJ2-3 - TRBV11-2 - TGTGCCAGCAGCCCTGAAGATACGCAGTATTTT CASSPEDTQYF
TRBJ2-2 - TRBV7-6 medium-sized TGTGCCAGCAGCCCCCGCAGTCCAAACACCGGGGAGCTGTTTTTT CASSPRSPNTGELFF
TRBJ2-7 TRBD2 TRBV7-9 few TGTGCCAGCAGCCCAACCCGGGGACTAGTACCTAATAGCTCCTACGAGCAGTACTTC CASSPTRGLVPNSSYEQYF
TRBJ1-3 - TRBV12-3/TRBV12-4 many TGTGCCAGCAGTTTCGACATCGGGTCTGGAAACACCATATATTTT CASSFDIGSGNTIYF
TRBJ2-7 TRBD1 TRBV20-1 many TGCAGTGCCCGGGACAGCTCCTACGAGCAGTACTTC CSARDSSYEQYF
TRBJ2-1 - TRBV7-8 many TGTGCCAGCAGTCAACAGGGCCTGTCCTACAATGAGCAGTTCTTC CASSQQGLSYNEQFF
TRBJ1-2 - TRBV16 many TGTGCCAGCAGCCAACAAGATAACTATGGCTACACCTTC CASSQQDNYGYTF
TRBJ2-1 - TRBV6-2/TRBV6-3 few TGTGCCAGCAGTTTCGAGTGGGGCCCCTCTGGGCAGTTCTTC CASSFEWGPSGQFF
TRBJ2-1 TRBD2 TRBV3-1 - TGTGCCAGCAGCCGGACTAGCGGTTACAATGAGCAGTTCTTC CASSRTSGYNEQFF
TRBJ1-5 - TRBV4-3 - TGCGCCAGCAGCCAAAGACCGGGGGTCCGGCCCCAGCATTTT CASSQRPGVRPQHF
TRBJ1-1 - TRBV7-3 few TGTGCCAGCAGCTTAACACTGCCCACTGAAGCTTTCTTT CASSLTLPTEAFF
TRBJ2-2 TRBD1 TRBV7-6 - TGTGCCAGCAGCTCGATGGGACAGGGAACCGGGGAGCTGTTTTTT CASSSMGQGTGELFF
TRBJ2-1 - TRBV20-1 - TGCAGTGCTAGAGATCGGGACGCCGCCTACTACAATGAGCAGTTCTTC CSARDRDAAYYNEQFF
TRBJ2-1 - TRBV21-1 - TGTGCCAGCAGCAGTAAATGGAACAATGAGCAGTTCTTC CASSSKWNNEQFF
TRBJ1-1 - TRBV5-1 many TGCGCCAGCAGCTTGCCGGGTAACACTGAAGCTTTCTTT CASSLPGNTEAFF
TRBJ2-1 TRBD2 TRBV24-1 - TGTGCCACCAGTGATCTGCGGACTAGCGGGGCCCACAATGAGCAGTTCTTC CATSDLRTSGAHNEQFF
TRBJ2-3 - TRBV11-2 few TGTGCCAGCAGCTTTGCGTGGGGACGCACAGATACGCAGTATTTT CASSFAWGRTDTQYF
TRBJ2-2 - TRBV12-3/TRBV12-4 few TGTGCCAGCAGAGACTCAGACAGGCCGTACACCGGGGAGCTGTTTTTT CASRDSDRPYTGELFF
TRBJ2-2 - TRBV4-3 many TGCGCCAGCAGCCACGGACAGCCAGCGAACACCGGGGAGCTGTTTTTT CASSHGQPANTGELFF
TRBJ2-5 TRBD2 TRBV6-2/TRBV6-3 - TGTGCCAGCGGGCGGGGGGAGACCCAGTACTTC CASGRGETQYF
TRBJ2-3 - TRBV9 many TGTGCCAGCAGCCCTAGGACTGGAACTAGCACAGATACGCAGTATTTT CASSPRTGTSTDTQYF
TRBJ2-5 - TRBV11-3 - TGTGCCAGCAGCTTATCGAGGAAGATAAGACAGGTCCTTAAGACCCAGTACTTC CASSLSRKIRQVLKTQYF
TRBJ1-5 - TRBV19 - TGTGCCAGTAGTATAGAAGAGGGGCCCCAGCATTTT CASSIEEGPQHF
TRBJ2-2 - TRBV7-9 few TGTGCCAGCAGCCCCAGACTAAGCAAACTCATCGGGGAGCTGTTTTTT CASSPRLSKLIGELFF
TRBJ1-6 TRBD1 TRBV29-1 few TGCAGCGTGAGAGGGGACAGTTATAATTCACCCCTCCACTTT CSVRGDSYNSPLHF
TRBJ1-2 - TRBV12-3/TRBV12-4 many TGTGCCAGCAGTTTTGGCAGGGGCTATGGCTACACCTTC CASSFGRGYGYTF
TRBJ1-2 - TRBV11-2 - TGTGCCAGCAGCTTAGGCGGAAACAATGGCTACACCTTC CASSLGGNNGYTF
TRBJ2-3 - TRBV20-1 - TGCAGTGCTATTAGTGTAGATACGCAGTATTTT CSAISVDTQYF
TRBJ1-1 - TRBV11-1 - TGTGCCAGCAGCTTAGACCTGCGGGACACTGAAGCTTTCTTT CASSLDLRDTEAFF
TRBJ2-5 - TRBV5-1 - TGCGCCAGCTATGAATCCCCGGGTGAGGAAGAGACCCAGTACTTC CASYESPGEEETQYF
TRBJ1-1 - TRBV11-3 many TGTGCCAGCAGCTTAACCGGATTAGACACTGAAGCTTTCTTT CASSLTGLDTEAFF
TRBJ1-3 - TRBV11-2 many TGTGCCAGCAGCTTAGCCATCAGTGACACCATATATTTT CASSLAISDTIYF
TRBJ1-4 TRBD1 TRBV23-1 many TGCGCCAGCAGTCGCCACCGGAGGGGGCCGGGGGTTGAAAAACTGTTTTTT CASSRHRRGPGVEKLFF
TRBJ2-5 - TRBV7-2 few TGTGCCAGCAGCTTAGGAGGACCTCCTGGGACCCAGTACTTC CASSLGGPPGTQYF
TRBJ2-7 - TRBV6-5 - TGTGCCAGCCGCGGTCCCGATTCCTACGAGCAGTACTTC CASRGPDSYEQYF
TRBJ1-1 - TRBV6-2/TRBV6-3 many TGTGCCAGCAGTTACCCCCCCTCGGGGAACAATGAAGCTTTCTTT CASSYPPSGNNEAFF
TRBJ2-3 - TRBV7-2 - TGTGCCAGCAGCACGTCAGGGTTAGGCACGCAGTATTTT CASSTSGLGTQYF
TRBJ1-1 - TRBV6-2/TRBV6-3 - TGTGCCAGCAGTTACAGGGATGGTAACCCTGAAGCTTTCTTT CASSYRDGNPEAFF
TRBJ1-1 - TRBV20-1 - TGCAGTGCTAGGCTGGAAGCTTTCTTT CSARLEAFF
TRBJ2-7 - TRBV5-4 few TGTGCCAGCAGCCCCAGGTCTCGGGGGGCCTTTTTAGACGAGCAGTACTTC CASSPRSRGAFLDEQYF
TRBJ2-3 TRBD2 TRBV19 few TGTGCCAGTAGTACCCCGGGGGGGCTCACAGATACGCAGTATTTT CASSTPGGLTDTQYF
TRBJ1-5 - TRBV9 many TGTGCCAGCAGCGCGGCCCAGGATCAGCCCCAGCATTTT CASSAAQDQPQHF
TRBJ2-3 - TRBV20-1 - TGCAGTGCTAGAGATAGTATAGAGAGCACAGATACGCAGTATTTT CSARDSIESTDTQYF
TRBJ1-4 - TRBV7-2 - TGTGCCAGCAGCTTAGAACGCGGGAGGATTGCAACTAATGAAAAACTGTTTTTT CASSLERGRIATNEKLFF
TRBJ2-2 - TRBV7-9 - TGTGCCAGCAGCTTAGTAAACAGCCCGAACACCGGGGAGCTGTTTTTT CASSLVNSPNTGELFF
TRBJ2-3 TRBD2 TRBV6-6 few TGTGCCAGCACCCAACCCCCGGGACTAGCGGCAGATACGCAGTATTTT CASTQPPGLAADTQYF
TRBJ2-7 - TRBV7-2 - TGTGCCAGCAGCTTGGCGGTATCCTACGAGCAGTACTTC CASSLAVSYEQYF
TRBJ2-3 - TRBV7-8 many TGTGCCAGCAGCACCCAACTAGATATTGTACTGGATACGCAGTATTTT CASSTQLDIVLDTQYF